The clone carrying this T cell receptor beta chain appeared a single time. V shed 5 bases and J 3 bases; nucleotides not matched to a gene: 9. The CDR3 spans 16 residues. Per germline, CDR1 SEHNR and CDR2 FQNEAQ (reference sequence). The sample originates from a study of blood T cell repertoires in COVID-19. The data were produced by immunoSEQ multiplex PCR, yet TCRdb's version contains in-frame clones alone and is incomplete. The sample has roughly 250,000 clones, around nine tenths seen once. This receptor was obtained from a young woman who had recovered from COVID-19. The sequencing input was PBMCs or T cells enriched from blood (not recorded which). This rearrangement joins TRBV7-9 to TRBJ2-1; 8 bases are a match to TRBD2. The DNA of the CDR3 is TGTGCCAGCAGCCCAGATGCCGGGAGGGTCTACAATGAGCAGTTCTTC. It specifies CASSPDAGRVYNEQFF.